The 17 T cell receptor beta chains below all came from one sample that was sequenced in a study of blood T cells in healthy people across ages. Alongside a J-beta primer mix, a sample-barcoded 5' primer served in a second PCR lasting roughly 7 to 11 cycles. TCRdb reprocessed the 5' RACE reads with MiXCR, giving one entry per CDR3 protein. The sample holds about 900,000 distinct CDR3 sequences, 48% seen once. The sequencing sample was made of blood. The origin of the receptors is a young man in good health.

The chain uses TRBV4-3 and TRBJ2-7; D gene ambiguous. Germline lookup yields CDR1 LGHNA and CDR2 YSLEER. The CDR3 runs 13 residues. V lost 3 bases and J 5 bases, leaving 11 bases between the germline ends. The CDR3 DNA is TGCGCCAGCAGCCACTTCAGAATAGACGAGCAGTACTTC. Amino acid sequence: CASSHFRIDEQYF.

V is TRBV6-1 and J is TRBJ1-2, with a possible D match to TRBD1 (5 bases). This CDR3 has 13 amino acids. From germline, CDR1 is MNHNS and CDR2 SASEGT. V lost 6 bases to trimming and J lost 4 bases, with 12 bases between them. CDR3 sequence reads: CASSRERAYGYTF. In nucleotides, the CDR3 is TGTGCCAGCAGCAGGGAGAGGGCCTATGGCTACACCTTC.

This chain links TRBV5-6 with TRBJ1-2, with D uncertain. V gave up 1 base and J gave up 8 bases, with 9 bases separating them. CDR1 SGHDT and CDR2 YYEEEE come from the germline V gene. The CDR3 is made up of 12 amino acids. The CDR3 sequence is CASSLTFSGYTF. The CDR3 DNA follows: TGTGCCAGCAGCTTGACATTTTCCGGCTACACCTTC. The entire variable domain, with the rest obtained from reference TRBV5-6 and TRBJ1-2, is as follows: DAGVTQSPTHLIKTRGQQVTLRCSPKSGHDTVSWYQQALGQGPQFIFQYYEEEERQRGNFPDRFSGHQFPNYSSELNVNALLLGDSALYLCASSLTFSGYTFGSGTRLTVV.

Concerning this clonotype: The junction departs from the called germline gene at one end, perhaps through a read error. The V and J genes are TRBV29-1 and TRBJ2-3, with D perhaps being TRBD1 or TRBD2 (6 bases each). The CDR3 is made up of 15 amino acids. CDR1 is SQVTM and CDR2 is ANQGSEA in the germline V gene. Here the CDR3 reads CSVVGRGGVVDTRYF. The CDR3 nucleotides are TGCAGCGTTGTTGGCAGGGGCGGGGTAGTGGATACGCGGTATTTT.

This clonotype was counted a few times. The CDR3 is CASSLIPPGNQPQHF. The CDR3 DNA reads as TGTGCCAGCAGCCTCATCCCCCCCGGCAATCAGCCCCAGCATTTT. The genes are TRBV27 and TRBJ1-5; no reliable D call. The CDR3 sequence is 15 residues long. Germline values: CDR1 MNHEY, CDR2 SMNVEV (reference sequence). V lost 6 bases, J lost 2 bases, and 14 bases lay in between.

The gene calls are TRBV20-1 and TRBJ1-2; D remains unclear. Germline V CDR1 and CDR2: DFQATT, SNEGSKA (reference sequence). The V gene lost 3 bases and the J gene lost 6 bases, with 14 bases spanning the gap. The CDR3 length is 13 residues. The CDR3 DNA sequence: TGCAGTGCTAGTGTGGCGGCCGGCAATGGCTACACCTTC. Its protein is CSASVAAGNGYTF.

V gene TRBV5-1 combines with J gene TRBJ1-1; possible D gene TRBD1, 5 bases. Germline loops: CDR1 SGHRS, CDR2 YFSETQ. The CDR3 has 16 residues. Trimming pared 4 bases from V and 0 bases from J, leaving 16 bases between. CDR3 in amino acids: CASSPGTVWMNTEAFF. The CDR3 region has the DNA TGCGCCAGCAGCCCAGGGACGGTATGGATGAACACTGAAGCTTTCTTT. Full variable domain (outside the CDR3, taken from reference TRBV5-1 and TRBJ1-1): KAGVTQTPRYLIKTRGQQVTLSCSPISGHRSVSWYQQTPGQGLQFLFEYFSETQRNKGNFPGRFSGRQFSNSRSEMNVSTLELGDSALYLCASSPGTVWMNTEAFFGQGTRLTVV.

Details on this clonotype: A much larger clonotype is one base distant, so this may be a read error. The rearrangement joins TRBV7-2 to TRBJ1-2; D unresolved. The CDR3 totals 14 residues. Germline V gene sequence: CDR1 SGHTA, CDR2 FQGNSA. CDR3 loop: CAGSLGIPNYGYTF. CDR3 in DNA: TGTGCCGGCAGCTTAGGGATCCCTAACTATGGCTACACCTTC.

This clonotype was recorded a few times. CDR3: CASAGTGNTGELFF. Written as DNA, the CDR3 is TGTGCCAGCGCTGGGACAGGGAACACCGGGGAGCTGTTTTTT. The chain couples TRBV2 to TRBJ2-2; 8 bases agree with TRBD1. The CDR3 spans 14 residues. The V segment lost 8 bases and the J segment 1 base; nucleotides outside the gene matches: 3. CDR1 is SNHLY and CDR2 is FYNNEI in the germline V gene.

The V and J genes are TRBV3-1 and TRBJ1-2, with 10 nucleotides matching TRBD1. The trim removed 5 bases at V and 7 bases at J, leaving 10 bases unmatched. CDR3 length equals 15 residues. Germline V gene sequence: CDR1 LGHDT, CDR2 YNNKEL (reference sequence). The CDR3 DNA sequence: TGTGCCAGCAGCGAATCCGGGACAGGGGCTTCTGGCTACACCTTC. The encoded protein is CASSESGTGASGYTF.

This clonotype was seen only a few times. The rearrangement links TRBV27 to TRBJ1-5, with D tentatively TRBD1 (6 bases). Trimming left V 3 bases short and J 0 bases short, with 9 bases between. The CDR3 loop spans 15 amino acids. The germline V gene has CDR1 MNHEY and CDR2 SMNVEV (reference sequence). DNA for the CDR3: TGTGCCAGCAGTTTGACAGGATATAGCAATCAGCCCCAGCATTTT. Its translation is CASSLTGYSNQPQHF.

V gene TRBV27 combines with J gene TRBJ2-3; TRBD1 agrees at 9 bases. Germline V gives CDR1 MNHEY, CDR2 SMNVEV (reference sequence). The CDR3 extends over 15 amino acids. V was pared by 8 bases and J by 6 bases, with 12 bases of the junction left unmatched. CDR3 nucleotides: TGTGCCAGCTCGAAGGACAGGGGTATTTCGGATACGCAGTATTTT. It yields the protein CASSKDRGISDTQYF.

The chain joins TRBV6-2 or TRBV6-3 to TRBJ2-7; D is perhaps TRBD1 (5 bases). The germline V gene encodes CDR1 MNHEY and CDR2 SVGEGT. The ends were cut back, 5 bases at V and 6 bases at J, with 20 bases in the middle. The CDR3 totals 15 residues. The chain's CDR3 is CASSHDSNSAREQYF. The CDR3 bases are TGTGCCAGCAGTCATGACAGTAACTCTGCCCGCGAGCAGTACTTC.

The chain is built from TRBV25-1 and TRBJ2-3; 12 nucleotides match TRBD2. Germline V gene data show CDR1 as MGHDK and CDR2 as SYGVNS. Trimming removed 6 bases from V and 6 bases from J; junction bases left unmatched: 10. The CDR3 has 16 residues. The CDR3: CASSTLSSGGADTQYF. DNA for the CDR3: TGTGCCAGCAGCACCCTCTCTAGCGGGGGGGCCGATACGCAGTATTTT.

In its sample, this clonotype was seen many times. The CDR3 DNA reads TGTGCCAGCACCGAGGACAGGGTCCACGAGCAGTACTTC. Translation: CASTEDRVHEQYF. The chain couples TRBV2 to TRBJ2-5; 8 bases match TRBD1. The J call is in doubt because the DNA end fits TRBJ2-7 better. Germline V gene sequence: CDR1 SNHLY, CDR2 FYNNEI. This CDR3 spans 13 amino acids.

This clonotype showed up just a few times. This chain links TRBV7-9 with TRBJ2-7; tentatively, D is TRBD1 or TRBD2 (5 bases each). CDR1 is SEHNR and CDR2 is FQNEAQ in the germline V gene (reference sequence). The CDR3 contains 13 residues. With 5 bases removed from V and 5 bases from J, the gap between germline ends came to 13 bases. The CDR3 loop reads CASSLRDPNEQYF. The DNA of the CDR3 is TGTGCCAGCAGCCTCCGGGACCCCAACGAGCAGTACTTC.

The CDR3 DNA is TGCGCCAGCAGCGCAGGACAGGGGAATCATGGCTACACCTTC. Protein sequence: CASSAGQGNHGYTF. The chain couples TRBV5-1 to TRBJ1-2, with 9 bases matching TRBD1. Trimming at V came to 4 bases and at J to 6 bases, leaving 7 bases not matched to a gene. Germline-derived CDR1 and CDR2 are SGHRS and YFSETQ. The CDR3 sequence is 14 residues long.